A selection of T cell receptor beta chains follows, all from one sample in a study of CD8 T cells in ankylosing spondylitis. TCRdb re-called the 5' RACE reads with MiXCR, one entry per CDR3 protein. The sample has 200,000 to 250,000 distinct CDR3 sequences; 10% to 13% are singletons. Sequencing input: blood, either unsorted or a sorted T cell fraction (not recorded which). The receptors shown here come from a male donor with ankylosing spondylitis or in good health (not recorded which). Both conserved end residues are part of each CDR3. The D gene is left open where the match is weak. Size values are once, few and many counts, or a class for expanded clones, and some rows have none.

TRBJ2-3 | . | 13 | few | TRBV3-1 | TGTGCCAGCAGCCAAGATCGGTCCAATACGCAGTATTTT | CASSQDRSNTQYF
TRBJ2-1 | TRBD1 | 15 | many | TRBV6-1 | TGTGCCAGCAGTGAAGGGACAGGCCGCTACAATGAGCAGTTCTTC | CASSEGTGRYNEQFF
TRBJ2-5 | . | 13 | many | TRBV20-1 | TGCAGTGCTCCTCTTGGACAGCGGGAGACCCAGTACTTC | CSAPLGQRETQYF
TRBJ2-1 | . | 15 | once | TRBV5-6 | TGTGCCAGCGGAGCCGGGCTCCTCTCCTACAATGAGCAGTTCTTC | CASGAGLLSYNEQFF
TRBJ1-1 | TRBD1 | 13 | many | TRBV12-3/TRBV12-4 | TGTGCCAGCAGTTTAGACAGGGGGTTTGAAGCTTTCTTT | CASSLDRGFEAFF
TRBJ1-2 | TRBD1 | 15 | many | TRBV3-1 | TGTGCCAGCAGCCCTCCAGACAGGGTGGGCTATGGCTACACCTTC | CASSPPDRVGYGYTF
TRBJ2-6 | . | 15 | few | TRBV29-1 | TGCAGCGTTGCAGGGACAAGCTCTGGGGCCAACGTCCTGACTTTC | CSVAGTSSGANVLTF
TRBJ1-5 | . | 16 | many | TRBV20-1 | TGCAGTGCTACCGCTTTTCGGCAACCTAGCAATCAGCCCCAGCATTTT | CSATAFRQPSNQPQHF
TRBJ2-1 | TRBD1 | 17 | few | TRBV7-2 | TGTGCCAGCAGCTTACTTTCGACAGGGCTATCCTACAATGAGCAGTTCTTC | CASSLLSTGLSYNEQFF
TRBJ1-3 | . | 15 | many | TRBV12-3/TRBV12-4 | TGTGCCAGTACAGAAAGAGCTAAAGCTGGAAACACCATATATTTT | CASTERAKAGNTIYF
TRBJ2-2 | TRBD2 | 19 | many | TRBV6-5 | TGTGCCAGCAGTTACCCCCCGGACAGCGGGGGGCCTAACACCGGGGAGCTGTTTTTT | CASSYPPDSGGPNTGELFF
TRBJ1-4 | TRBD1 | 13 | few | TRBV20-1 | TGCAGTGCTAGAGATAGACAGGGCCAAAAACTGTTTTTT | CSARDRQGQKLFF
TRBJ2-1 | . | 11 | many | TRBV30 | TGTGCCGAATTTGCGCGAGGTGAGCAGTTCTTC | CAEFARGEQFF
TRBJ2-7 | TRBD1 | 15 | few | TRBV10-3 | TGTGCCATCAGCCCCGGGACAGGGTCTCGCAACGAGCAGTACTTC | CAISPGTGSRNEQYF
TRBJ1-4 | . | 14 | . | TRBV12-3/TRBV12-4 | TGTGCCAGCAGTCCCGGATCTTTAAATGAAAAACTGTTTTTT | CASSPGSLNEKLFF
TRBJ2-2 | TRBD1 | 14 | many | TRBV20-1 | TGCAGTGCTACAGGGGGCTGGGTTGCCGGGGAGCTGTTTTTT | CSATGGWVAGELFF
TRBJ1-2 | TRBD1 | 14 | many | TRBV12-3/TRBV12-4 | TGTGCCAGCAGAAGCGGACAGGCTGCCTATGGCTACACCTTC | CASRSGQAAYGYTF
TRBJ1-5 | . | 16 | many | TRBV7-9 | TGTGCCAGCAGCTCGCCTACGGGAAATAGCAATCAGCCCCAGCATTTT | CASSSPTGNSNQPQHF
TRBJ1-1 | . | 14 | many | TRBV5-1 | TGCGCCAGCAGCTTGGCGGGGGGAAGCACTGAAGCTTTCTTT | CASSLAGGSTEAFF
TRBJ2-2 | . | 12 | few | TRBV10-3 | TGTGCCATCAGTCCAGGGTACGGGGAGCTGTTTTTT | CAISPGYGELFF
TRBJ1-4 | . | 18 | few | TRBV5-6 | TGTGCCAGCAGCTTGGCCGTGGCAGCTCATCCGACTAATGAAAAACTGTTTTTT | CASSLAVAAHPTNEKLFF
TRBJ2-1 | TRBD2 | 16 | . | TRBV7-3 | TGTGCCAGCAGCGCCCAGTTGACGGGGGGGCATAGTGAGCAGTTCTTC | CASSAQLTGGHSEQFF
TRBJ1-1 | . | 10 | . | TRBV29-1 | TGCAGCACTCAGGACACTGAAGCTTTCTTT | CSTQDTEAFF
TRBJ2-7 | . | 15 | few | TRBV5-1 | TGCGCCAGCAGCTCGGGAACGGGACCCCTCGTCGAGCAGTACTTC | CASSSGTGPLVEQYF
TRBJ2-3 | . | 14 | many | TRBV20-1 | TGCAGTGCTAGTGGGTCGGGGACCACAGATACGCAGTATTTT | CSASGSGTTDTQYF
TRBJ1-4 | . | 14 | many | TRBV20-1 | TGCAGTGCCAAGGGTGACCAAACTAATGAAAAACTGTTTTTT | CSAKGDQTNEKLFF
TRBJ1-5 | TRBD1 | 16 | many | TRBV5-6 | TGTGCCAGCAGCTTCTCGACAGGGAAGTTCAATCAGCCCCAGCATTTT | CASSFSTGKFNQPQHF
TRBJ2-3 | . | 13 | many | TRBV15 | TGTGCCACCAGCAGAGGTACTTCCGATACGCAGTATTTT | CATSRGTSDTQYF
TRBJ1-3 | . | 16 | many | TRBV12-3/TRBV12-4 | TGTGCCAGCAGGCCCCATCGACAGGACTCTGGAAACACCATATATTTT | CASRPHRQDSGNTIYF
TRBJ2-3 | TRBD2 | 16 | many | TRBV5-1 | TGCGCCAGCAGCCCCCGGACTAGCGGGGTCACAGATACGCAGTATTTT | CASSPRTSGVTDTQYF
TRBJ1-6 | TRBD1 | 15 | many | TRBV27 | TGTGCCAGCAGTTTATGGGGACAGGGGGATTCACCCCTCCACTTT | CASSLWGQGDSPLHF
TRBJ2-3 | TRBD2 | 12 | few | TRBV28 | TGTGCCAGCGGTAGCGGGGGGGATACGCAGTATTTT | CASGSGGDTQYF
TRBJ2-3 | TRBD2 | 16 | many | TRBV7-9 | TGTGCCAGCACTTGGTTGCGGGGGGTCTCGGAAGATACGCAGTATTTT | CASTWLRGVSEDTQYF
TRBJ1-1 | . | 13 | many | TRBV12-3/TRBV12-4 | TGTGCCAGCAGCCTCAGCTCTGTGGGAGAAGCTTTCTTT | CASSLSSVGEAFF
TRBJ2-1 | TRBD2 | 14 | few | TRBV6-1 | TGTGCCAGCAAAAGCGGGGGGGCCGCTGGTGAGCAGTTCTTC | CASKSGGAAGEQFF
TRBJ2-7 | TRBD2 | 15 | few | TRBV12-3/TRBV12-4 | TGTGCCAGCAGTCCCGGGACTAGGGGGGGGGAGGAGCAGTACTTC | CASSPGTRGGEEQYF
TRBJ1-2 | . | 14 | many | TRBV7-2 | TGTGCCAGCACCGAGAGGCAGGACGTTAGTGGCTACACCTTC | CASTERQDVSGYTF
TRBJ2-1 | . | 15 | many | TRBV5-1 | TGCGCCAGCAGCTCCGGGCCCAGCATACACGATGAGCAGTTCTTC | CASSSGPSIHDEQFF
TRBJ2-3 | TRBD2 | 15 | few | TRBV20-1 | TGCAGTGCTAGAGATAACGGGGGGTGGACAGATACGCAGTATTTT | CSARDNGGWTDTQYF
TRBJ2-3 | TRBD2 | 13 | many | TRBV7-2 | TGTGCCAGCAGCTTGGCGGCTAGCGGGGGGGGATATTTT | CASSLAASGGGYF
TRBJ2-5 | TRBD2 | 17 | many | TRBV7-2 | TGTGCCAGCAGCTTAGGATCAGGGCTAGCGGTCGGAGAGACCCAGTACTTC | CASSLGSGLAVGETQYF
TRBJ2-6 | . | 18 | . | TRBV9 | TGTGCCAGCAGCCCCCTCGTGGGGGCCTCCTCTGGGGCCAACGTCCTGACTTTC | CASSPLVGASSGANVLTF
TRBJ2-3 | . | 16 | many | TRBV6-2/TRBV6-3 | TGTGCCAGCCCGACAGCTCCAAATCCCCTCATGGATACGCAGTATTTT | CASPTAPNPLMDTQYF
TRBJ2-7 | . | 14 | . | TRBV2 | TGTGCCAGCAGTGAGCAGGGGCAGTCCTACGAGCAGTACTTC | CASSEQGQSYEQYF
TRBJ2-3 | . | 12 | few | TRBV20-1 | TGCAGTGCTGCTAGGGGCACAGATACGCAGTATTTT | CSAARGTDTQYF
TRBJ2-2 | TRBD2 | 17 | many | TRBV5-1 | TGCGCCAGCAGCTTTAGTCCCAGCGGGAGGAACACCGGGGAGCTGTTTTTT | CASSFSPSGRNTGELFF
TRBJ2-2 | TRBD2 | 18 | few | TRBV10-2 | TGCGCCAGCAGTGGACCGACAGGACTAGCGGTGAACACCGGGGAGCTGTTTTTT | CASSGPTGLAVNTGELFF
TRBJ1-1 | . | 13 | once | TRBV18 | TGTGCCAGCTCACCACCGGGAAACCCTGAAGCTTTCTTT | CASSPPGNPEAFF
TRBJ2-6 | TRBD1 | 18 | many | TRBV30 | TGTGCCTGGAGGTTAGACAGGGGGCTATATACTGGGGCCAACGTCCTGACTTTC | CAWRLDRGLYTGANVLTF
TRBJ2-1 | TRBD1 | 14 | few | TRBV7-7 | TGTGCTAGCAGCCCCTCCGGGACAGGAAATGAGCAGTTCTTC | CASSPSGTGNEQFF
TRBJ1-4 | . | 15 | many | TRBV12-3/TRBV12-4 | TGTGCCAGCAGTCCGCAGCCGGGCCCTAATGAAAAACTGTTTTTT | CASSPQPGPNEKLFF
TRBJ2-5 | . | 14 | many | TRBV10-3 | TGTGCCATCAATGAGGGAGCCGGTCCAGAGACCCAGTACTTC | CAINEGAGPETQYF
TRBJ2-1 | TRBD1 | 16 | many | TRBV10-3 | TGTGCCATCAGTGAGCTATGGGACAGGGGGCGAAATGAGCAGTTCTTC | CAISELWDRGRNEQFF
TRBJ2-2 | TRBD1 | 14 | few | TRBV3-1 | TGTGCCAGCAGCCGGAGACAGGGCACCGGGGAGCTGTTTTTT | CASSRRQGTGELFF
TRBJ2-2 | . | 13 | many | TRBV2 | TGTGCCAGCAGTGAAGAAAGGGGAAGGGAGCTGTTTTTT | CASSEERGRELFF
TRBJ2-7 | TRBD2 | 17 | many | TRBV3-1 | TGTGCCAGCAGCCAAGATCCCGGGCTAGCGGGGCACTACGAGCAGTACTTC | CASSQDPGLAGHYEQYF
TRBJ2-5 | TRBD2 | 17 | many | TRBV7-2 | TGTGCCAGCAGCTTGACTAGCGGGGGGGTAGGGTGGGAGACCCAGTACTTC | CASSLTSGGVGWETQYF
TRBJ2-7 | . | 15 | many | TRBV12-3/TRBV12-4 | TGTGCCAGCAGCATGGGGGCCCGAGGAACCTACGAGCAGTACTTC | CASSMGARGTYEQYF
TRBJ1-5 | . | 13 | . | TRBV2 | TGTGCCAGCACCAGGATTAGCAATCAGCCCCAGCATTTT | CASTRISNQPQHF